One sample yielded the 27 T cell receptor beta chains listed below, sequenced in a study of T-cell reconstitution after alpha-beta-depleted transplantation in children. For TCRbeta, the library was prepared with unique molecular identifiers. Each CDR3 protein is one row after TCRdb ran MiXCR on the PCR reads. This table has 700,000 to 950,000 distinct CDR3 sequences, around 15% appearing once. The material sequenced was PBMCs, mostly from graft donor cells, taken 360 days after TCRalphabeta/CD19-depleted stem cell transplant. Receptors were obtained from a male patient younger than 18 who had a stem cell transplant for acute lymphoblastic leukemia, so the T cells may come from the graft donor.

V is TRBV11-1 and J is TRBJ2-1; D call uncertain. Germline V gives CDR1 SGHAT, CDR2 FQDESV (reference sequence). The CDR3 sequence is 13 residues long. V was cut by 3 bases and J by 7 bases, with 10 bases left in between. DNA of the CDR3: TGTGCCAGCAGCTTCTTGGTGAGAAATGAGCAGTTCTTC. As protein: CASSFLVRNEQFF.

The V and J genes are TRBV11-2 and TRBJ2-5; D gene ambiguous. The V gene lost 1 base and the J gene lost 1 base, with 10 bases spanning the gap. CDR1 and CDR2 (germline): SGHAT, FQNNGV. The CDR3 has 15 residues. The CDR3 is CASSLVPDLQETQYF. The CDR3 DNA follows: TGTGCCAGCAGCTTAGTCCCCGACCTCCAAGAGACCCAGTACTTC.

The CDR3 loop is CASSSTGVTKNIQYF. CDR3 bases: TGTGCCAGCAGTTCGACAGGGGTAACCAAAAACATTCAGTACTTC. This sequence joins TRBV27 and TRBJ2-4, with 8 bases identical to TRBD1. The V and J ends lost 4 bases and 2 bases, in that order; junction bases with no gene match: 4. The CDR3 has 15 amino acids. The germline V gene encodes CDR1 MNHEY and CDR2 SMNVEV (reference sequence).

Many counts were recorded for this clonotype. In nucleotides, the CDR3 is TGTGCCAGCAGCCCGAAGAGCGGGAGGGTTCAAGAGACCCAGTACTTC. Protein: CASSPKSGRVQETQYF. The genes are TRBV7-7 and TRBJ2-5; 10 nucleotides align to TRBD2. The CDR3 runs 16 residues. With V trimmed by 5 bases and J by 2 bases, 8 bases remained unmatched. Germline-derived CDR1 and CDR2 are SSHAT and FNYEAQ (reference sequence).

The chain employs TRBV20-1 and TRBJ2-7, with D perhaps TRBD1 (5 bases). Germline V CDR1 and CDR2: DFQATT, SNEGSKA (reference sequence). Trimming removed 3 bases at V and 4 bases at J, with 10 bases between. The CDR3 has 12 amino acids. The CDR3 nucleotides read TGCAGTGCTAGTAGTCAGGGTTACGAGCAGTACTTC. This sequence encodes CSASSQGYEQYF.

The genes are TRBV12-3 or TRBV12-4 and TRBJ2-4; D remains unclear. The CDR3 runs 16 residues. The germline V and J ends were trimmed by 0 bases and 0 bases, with 9 bases remaining between them. CDR3 DNA sequence: TGTGCCAGCAGTTTAGCTTCGTGGGGAGCCAAAAACATTCAGTACTTC. Its translation: CASSLASWGAKNIQYF.

This sequence joins TRBV7-9 and TRBJ2-3; 7 positions agree with TRBD2. The germline V gene has CDR1 SEHNR and CDR2 FQNEAQ (reference sequence). The V gene end was trimmed by 5 bases and the J gene end by 3 bases; junction bases not matched to a gene: 8. The CDR3 runs 15 residues. The CDR3 here is CASSTAGVGTDTQYF. The DNA for the CDR3 is TGTGCCAGCAGCACGGCGGGAGTCGGGACAGATACGCAGTATTTT.

This clonotype turned up a few times. This rearrangement joins TRBV5-1 to TRBJ1-5; D is unclear. The V gene's germline CDR1 is SGHRS and CDR2 YFSETQ. This CDR3 is 15 amino acids long. Trimming removed 0 bases at V and 3 bases at J, with 10 bases between. In nucleotides, the CDR3 is TGCGCCAGCAGCTTGGTTTTCGGGGACAATCAGCCCCAGCATTTT. This sequence encodes CASSLVFGDNQPQHF.

This chain connects TRBV2 to TRBJ1-6; D uncertain. Germline V gives CDR1 SNHLY, CDR2 FYNNEI. This CDR3 is 12 amino acids long. Trimming left V 6 bases short and J 11 bases short, with 11 bases between. The CDR3 coding sequence is TGTGCCAGCAGGGACCCATCTCCACCCCTCCACTTT. Amino acids: CASRDPSPPLHF.

This clonotype showed up just a few times. The rearrangement uses TRBV27 and TRBJ1-1, with D unresolved. Per germline, CDR1 MNHEY and CDR2 SMNVEV (reference sequence). This CDR3 is 13 amino acids long. V shed 1 base and J shed 6 bases, with 9 bases lying between them. In DNA, the CDR3 is TGTGCCAGCAGTTTATTCCGGCTTTCTGAAGCTTTCTTT. Translated, it gives CASSLFRLSEAFF.

The chain uses TRBV30 and TRBJ2-1; D remains ambiguous. V was clipped by 4 bases and J by 4 bases, with 17 bases between them. Germline V gives CDR1 GTSNPN, CDR2 SVGIG (reference sequence). The CDR3 has 15 residues. CDR3 bases: TGTGCCTGGACCGTTTCAGTCGTCCCATACAATGAGCAGTTCTTC. Protein product: CAWTVSVVPYNEQFF.

This clonotype was counted only a few times. This rearrangement joins TRBV6-5 to TRBJ2-7; TRBD1 matches 7 bases. The ends lost 0 bases at V and 6 bases at J; junction bases unmatched: 2. Germline values: CDR1 MNHEY, CDR2 SVGAGI. CDR3 length equals 13 residues. CDR3 coding DNA: TGTGCCAGCAGTTACTCCAGGGGGATCGAGCAGTACTTC. It yields the protein CASSYSRGIEQYF.

This clonotype has a handful of counts. The chain couples TRBV6-5 to TRBJ2-7; 8 nucleotides match TRBD1. The CDR3 contains 16 residues. J lost 5 bases, V lost 1 base, and 10 bases had no gene match. Looked up from germline, CDR1 is MNHEY and CDR2 is SVGAGI. The CDR3 DNA follows: TGTGCCAGCAGTTACTTTCTAGACAGGGGAGGTAACGAGCAGTACTTC. Translated: CASSYFLDRGGNEQYF.

This chain joins TRBV5-1 and TRBJ2-5; D ambiguous. Germline lookup yields CDR1 SGHRS and CDR2 YFSETQ. Trimming cost V 4 bases and J 1 base, with 8 bases left between them. The CDR3 has 13 residues. In DNA form, the CDR3 reads TGCGCCAGCAGCACCCCGGGCCAAGAGACCCAGTACTTC. Residues: CASSTPGQETQYF.

The V call is TRBV29-1, the J call TRBJ1-2; 9 bases map to TRBD1. V was clipped by 6 bases and J by 6 bases; unmatched bases: 8. Germline CDR1 and CDR2: SQVTM and ANQGSEA. The CDR3 runs 13 residues. CDR3 nucleotides: TGCAGCGTCTCCGAGGACAGGGGAGATGGCTACACCTTC. This translates into CSVSEDRGDGYTF.

The chain uses TRBV29-1 and TRBJ2-5, with D perhaps given as TRBD1 or TRBD2 (5 bases each). The CDR3 has 16 residues. Between the trimmed V and J ends, which lost 5 bases and 5 bases, there was a span of 24 bases. Germline CDR1 reads SQVTM; CDR2 reads ANQGSEA. CDR3 DNA: TGCAGCGTTTCGGGGACGGAAACCGCGGGTGGGGAGACCCAGTACTTC. This translates into CSVSGTETAGGETQYF.

This clonotype appeared many times. Mismatch with germline at one junction end may stem from a read error. V and J are TRBV5-1 and TRBJ2-1; the D is unclear. This CDR3 region has 14 residues. Per the germline V gene, CDR1 is SGHRS and CDR2 is YFSETQ. Written as DNA, the CDR3 is TGTGCCAGCAGTCCAGGCGGTACCTACAATGAGCAGTTCTTC. Translating gives CASSPGGTYNEQFF.

This clonotype was counted at least ten times. V gene TRBV5-6 combines with J gene TRBJ2-1; 7 positions agree with TRBD2. CDR3 length equals 13 residues. CDR1 and CDR2 from the germline V gene are SGHDT and YYEEEE. Germline trimming cut 2 bases from V and 9 bases from J; bases unmatched to any gene: 5. The CDR3: CASSFKTSTEQFF. CDR3 nucleotides: TGTGCCAGCAGCTTCAAGACTAGCACTGAGCAGTTCTTC.

The rearrangement joins TRBV12-3 or TRBV12-4 to TRBJ1-1, with D unclear. Trimming cost V 4 bases and J 3 bases, with 21 bases left between them. CDR3 size: 17 residues. For the CDR3, the DNA is TGTGCCAGCAGTTGGATGCGGGTCTCTCGGCGGGACACTGAAGCTTTCTTT. Translated: CASSWMRVSRRDTEAFF.

The gene calls are TRBV5-1 and TRBJ2-3, with TRBD2 matching 7 bases. V shed 4 bases, J shed 3 bases, and the junction held 17 bases outside the gene matches. Germline V CDR1 and CDR2: SGHRS, YFSETQ. This CDR3 region has 18 residues. The CDR3 here is CASSEDGRPPLRTDTQYF. The CDR3 nucleotides read TGCGCCAGCAGCGAGGACGGGAGGCCCCCGTTAAGGACAGATACGCAGTATTTT.

The chain links TRBV7-9 to TRBJ1-1, with 10 bases lining up with TRBD1. The CDR3 runs 15 residues. CDR1 and CDR2 from the germline V gene are SEHNR and FQNEAQ (reference sequence). J gave up 5 bases and V 6 bases, and 9 bases lay outside the gene matches. CDR3 sequence (DNA): TGTGCCAGCAGACGTCCCGGGACAGGGGATACTGAAGCTTTCTTT. Translated: CASRRPGTGDTEAFF. Based on the CDR3 plus reference TRBV7-9 and TRBJ1-1, the full variable domain is DTGVSQNPRHKITKRGQNVTFRCDPISEHNRLYWYRQTLGQGPEFLTYFQNEAQLEKSRLLSDRFSAERPKGSFSTLEIQRTEQGDSAMYLCASRRPGTGDTEAFFGQGTRLTVV.

The CDR3 DNA sequence: TGTGCCAGCATCCAATTTAACGACAGGGAAGAGACCCAGTACTTC. This encodes CASIQFNDREETQYF. The V gene is TRBV7-9, the J gene TRBJ2-5; the match to TRBD1 covers 7 bases. Germline loops: CDR1 SEHNR, CDR2 FQNEAQ (reference sequence). CDR3 length equals 15 residues. Losses at the gene ends were 7 bases for V and 3 bases for J; bases not matched to a gene: 11.

In this sample, this clonotype turned up many times. The chain links TRBV12-3 or TRBV12-4 to TRBJ2-7, with TRBD1 identical over 7 bases. The length of the CDR3 is 13 residues. The V and J ends lost 6 bases and 2 bases, in that order; junction bases with no gene match: 4. CDR3 amino acids: CASSSGQPYEQYF. CDR3 nucleotide sequence: TGTGCCAGCAGCTCGGGACAGCCCTACGAGCAGTACTTC.

This clonotype was counted a few times. The chain recombines TRBV29-1 with TRBJ2-7; 8 bases fit TRBD1. The trim removed 8 bases at V and 1 base at J, leaving 4 bases unmatched. The length of the CDR3 is 12 residues. The germline gives CDR1 SQVTM, CDR2 ANQGSEA. The CDR3: CSTRQGSYEQYF. CDR3 bases: TGCAGCACAAGACAGGGGTCCTACGAGCAGTACTTC.

This clonotype occurred a few times. The CDR3 loop reads CASSYQGARGGSTDTQYF. Here the CDR3 DNA reads TGTGCCAGCAGTTATCAGGGGGCGCGAGGTGGTAGCACAGATACGCAGTATTTT. V usage is TRBV6-5 and J usage is TRBJ2-3; 8 bases fit TRBD1. The CDR3 runs 18 residues. V gave up 3 bases and J gave up 0 bases; unmatched junction bases: 11. The germline V gene has CDR1 MNHEY and CDR2 SVGAGI.

The V call is TRBV19, the J call TRBJ2-7; D is ambiguous. From germline, CDR1 is LNHDA and CDR2 SQIVND (reference sequence). Trimming shortened V by 5 bases and J by 3 bases, and 17 bases separated the two germline ends. The CDR3 runs to 15 residues. This chain's CDR3 is CASSGKGSGLYEQYF. Written as DNA, the CDR3 is TGTGCCAGTAGTGGGAAGGGCTCAGGCCTCTACGAGCAGTACTTC.

V and J are TRBV6-2 or TRBV6-3 and TRBJ2-4; tentative D call: TRBD2 (5 bases). With 4 bases removed from V and 4 bases from J, the gap between germline ends came to 11 bases. The CDR3 totals 14 residues. Germline V CDR1 and CDR2: MNHEY, SVGEGT. CDR3 sequence: CASSWTRSKNIQYF. CDR3 DNA: TGTGCCAGCAGTTGGACTCGATCGAAAAACATTCAGTACTTC.